This T cell receptor (beta chain) was identified during a study of T cell repertoires in cytomegalovirus infection. Study overall: As its CMV epitopes, the study selected recently identified HLA-C-restricted and well-studied HLA-B-restricted targets. CMV infection plus the matching HLA type was flagged by public TCR beta signatures. The study, taken as a whole, reports: Carriers of CMV and the relevant HLA type were discriminated by public TCR beta frequency. Clonotype analysis showed dominance of the ex vivo response by HLA-C-restricted CMV-specific TCR beta clonotypes.

V was trimmed by 3 bases and J by 2 bases, leaving 15 bases between them. The CDR3 covers 16 residues. This clonotype was counted a few times. What it recognizes is unknown. In TCRdb, the reads were re-called with MiXCR into one record per CDR3 protein. The sample holds about 920,000 distinct CDR3 sequences, 25% to 40% seen once. This TCR was sampled from a human donor in good health (CMV status not recorded). Some clones in this sample may be carry-over from other donors' samples. Material: cultured CD8+ T cells from PBMCs, obtained from culture after CMV antigen stimulation. This rearrangement joins TRBV12-3 or TRBV12-4 to TRBJ2-3; tentatively, D is TRBD1 (5 bases). This CDR3 reads CASSLRQGPFTDTQYF. The CDR3 DNA is TGTGCCAGCAGTTTGAGGCAGGGTCCCTTCACAGATACGCAGTATTTT.